This T cell receptor (beta chain) was found in a study of CXCR3-negative and CXCR3-positive naive CD8 T cells (dated by TCRdb to the late 2010s). Regarding the complete study: In total, some 140 million TRB reads were obtained, or roughly 1.5 +/- 0.3 million reads per library. For the TRBV-TRBJ cluster analysis, the naive subsets came from 5 or 6 donors, while the memory cells came from 3 donors. Data from under 12 donors, pooled across two independent experiments, went into the diversity and physicochemical repertoire analyses.

Sequencer: NextSeq 550. The Human TCR Profiling Kit (MiLaboratory) was used to make UMI-labeled 5' RACE TRB cDNA libraries. cDNA synthesis used the entire amount of extracted RNA, and PCR amplification then used the entire amount of cDNA produced. Libraries were prepared in parallel with an identical number of PCR cycles. As for the original processing: With a minimum of two reads required per UMI, MIGEC and MiXCR pulled out about 52,000 +/- 9,100 unique UMI-labeled TRB cDNA molecules from each library. Each library averaged about 38,000 +/- 11,000 functional in-frame TRB CDR3 nucleotide clonotypes without stop codons. After downsampling to 5000 UMI-labeled TRB molecules per sample, diversity metrics, including normalized Shannon-Wiener and Chao1, were computed in VDJtools. VDJtools computed clonotype-size-weighted physicochemical properties of the central five CDR3 residues: interaction energy, strength, volume and Kidera factor 4. TCRdb reprocessed the reads, reporting each CDR3 protein sequence once and no DNA. It is TCRdb's table, rather than the study itself, that gives the V and J calls and clone size. The sample's own table lists over 5,500 distinct CDR3 sequences. The ten top clones hold roughly 1.4% of the sample.

CDR1 and CDR2 are read off the germline V gene as SGHDT and YYEEEE. Measured from the cysteine to the phenylalanine, the CDR3 is 15 residues long. DNA is not on record. This clonotype is medium-sized (0.01 to 0.1%) by frequency; its count is not recorded. Its antigen has not been determined. The research as a whole found: Freshly isolated PBMCs were used for most assays because CXCR3 expression partially decreased after cryopreservation. Repertoire diversity was comparably high in both naive subsets but much lower in memory CD8+ T cells. Naive CXCR3-negative and CXCR3-positive cells from the same donor showed similar TRBV-TRBJ usage, whereas memory cells showed distinct patterns. TRB CDR3s from CXCR3-positive naive cells showed higher hydrophobicity (lower Kidera factor 4), lower energy, and higher strength and volume indices than CXCR3-negative naive cells. Surface CD5, linked to self-reactivity in mice, was comparable between naive subsets; TCR interaction strength was therefore also inferred from TRB CDR3 physicochemical properties.

For each CD8+ T cell subset, flow sorting was done in triplicate, and 300,000 to 350,000 cells per subset went directly into RLT lysis buffer. Naive CD8+ T cells were defined stringently as CD45RO-CCR7+CD27+CD95- to exclude memory contaminants. Peripheral blood mononuclear cells were isolated from buffy coats using standard density gradient centrifugation. Naive CXCR3-negative and CXCR3-positive CD8+ T cells were flow-sorted using a FACSAria III. Total RNA was extracted from sorted cells with an RNeasy Mini Kit. The sequence came from a human donor in good health. Some clones in this sample may be carry-over from other donors' samples. The rearranged chain carries TRBV5-6 and TRBJ1-1; lacking DNA, the TRBD1 call made by TCRdb goes unchecked. The sequencing input was naive CXCR3+ CD8+ T cells from blood. The sample's cell subset or site label, decoded: CD45RO-CCR7+CD27+CD95- naive CD8+ T cells expressing CXCR3 (TNR3+). The CDR3 region has the sequence CASNAFGGRNTEAFF.